A single sample gave rise to the 4 T cell receptor beta chains below, sequenced in a study of regulatory T cells in long-lasting Graves disease. Sample time point: newly diagnosed GD, antithyroid drugs for less than 3 months. There was RNA extracted from PBMCs, and the TCR library was made from it. In building TCR beta libraries, iRepertoire HTBI primers were used together with Arm-PCR of CDR3 regions. TCRdb itself ran the multiplex PCR reads through MiXCR, one entry per CDR3 protein. Of around 420,000 distinct CDR3 sequences listed, roughly 15% are singletons. The material sequenced was peripheral blood mononuclear cells (PBMCs), taken at new diagnosis, from a patient treated with antithyroid drugs. These receptors originate from a female donor with Graves disease.

This clonotype was detected many times. The chain joins TRBV7-2 to TRBJ2-4; D gene unclear. Germline V gene lookup returns CDR1 SGHTA and CDR2 FQGNSA. The CDR3 length is 11 residues. V dropped 2 bases and J dropped 8 bases, with 4 bases sitting between them. The CDR3 loop reads CASSLTDIQYF. CDR3 sequence (DNA): TGTGCCAGCAGCTTAACGGACATTCAGTACTTC. Together with reference TRBV7-2 and TRBJ2-4, the CDR3 gives the full variable domain: GAGVSQSPSNKVTEKGKDVELRCDPISGHTALYWYRQSLGQGLEFLIYFQGNSAPDKSGLPSDRFSAERTGGSVSTLTIQRTQQEDSAVYLCASSLTDIQYFGAGTRLSVL.

In this sample, this clonotype turned up once. A much larger clone differs from this one at a single base, so this may be a read error. The chain uses TRBV6-1 and TRBJ1-6; TRBD1 is a possible D gene (5 bases). This CDR3 is built from 14 residues. Germline CDR1 and CDR2: MNHNS and SASEGT. The CDR3 loop reads CASSVQVRNSSLHF. As DNA, the CDR3 is TGTGCCAGCAGTGTACAGGTCCGGAATTCATCCCTCCACTTT.

Many counts were recorded for this clonotype. The rearrangement links TRBV2 to TRBJ1-5; TRBD1 aligns across 11 bases. Trimming removed 3 bases from V and 1 base from J; junction bases left unmatched: 14. This CDR3 region has 20 residues. Germline loops: CDR1 SNHLY, CDR2 FYNNEI. CDR3 in DNA: TGTGCCAGCAGTGAGGGGTCGGAGGACAGGGGGCTCTTAAGCAATCAGCCCCAGCATTTT. This encodes CASSEGSEDRGLLSNQPQHF.

The V call is TRBV19, the J call TRBJ2-5, with D uncertain. Germline CDR1 reads LNHDA; CDR2 reads SQIVND (reference sequence). There are 12 residues in the CDR3. V lost 6 bases, J lost 2 bases, and 7 bases lay in between. Written as DNA, the CDR3 is TGTGCCAGTAGCCCTAGTCAAGAGACCCAGTACTTC. It codes for CASSPSQETQYF.